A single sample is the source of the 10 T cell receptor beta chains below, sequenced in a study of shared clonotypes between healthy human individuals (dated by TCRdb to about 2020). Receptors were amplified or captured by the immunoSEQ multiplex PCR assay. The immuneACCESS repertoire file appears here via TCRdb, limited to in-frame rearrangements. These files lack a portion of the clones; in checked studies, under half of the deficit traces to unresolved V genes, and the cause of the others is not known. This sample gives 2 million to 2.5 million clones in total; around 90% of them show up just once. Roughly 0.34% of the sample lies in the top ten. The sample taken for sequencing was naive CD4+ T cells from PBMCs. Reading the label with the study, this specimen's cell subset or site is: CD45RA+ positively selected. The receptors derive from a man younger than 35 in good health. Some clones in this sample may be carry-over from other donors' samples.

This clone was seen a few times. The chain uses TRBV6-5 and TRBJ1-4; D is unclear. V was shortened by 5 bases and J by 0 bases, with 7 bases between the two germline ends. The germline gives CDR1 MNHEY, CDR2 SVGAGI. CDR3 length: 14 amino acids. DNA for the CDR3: TGTGCCAGCAGTGACGTTGCAACTAATGAAAAACTGTTTTTT. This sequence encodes CASSDVATNEKLFF.

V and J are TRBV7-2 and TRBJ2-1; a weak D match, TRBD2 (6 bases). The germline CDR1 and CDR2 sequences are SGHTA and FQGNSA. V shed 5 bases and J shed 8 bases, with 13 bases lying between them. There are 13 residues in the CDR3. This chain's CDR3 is CASSRRREYEQFF. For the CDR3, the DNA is TGTGCCAGCAGCCGTCGGCGGGAATATGAGCAGTTCTTC.

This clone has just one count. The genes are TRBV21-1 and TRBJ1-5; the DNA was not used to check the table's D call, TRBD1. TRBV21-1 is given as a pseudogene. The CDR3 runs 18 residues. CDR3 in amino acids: CASSKAPGTAHSNQPQHF. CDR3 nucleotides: TGTGCCAGCAGCAAAGCGCCGGGGACAGCCCATAGCAATCAGCCCCAGCATTTT.

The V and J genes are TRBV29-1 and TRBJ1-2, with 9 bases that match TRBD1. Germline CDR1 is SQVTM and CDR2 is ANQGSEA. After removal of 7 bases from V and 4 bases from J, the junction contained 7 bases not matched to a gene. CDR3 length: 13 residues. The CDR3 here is CSAQQGARYGYTF. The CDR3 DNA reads TGCAGCGCTCAACAGGGGGCACGCTATGGCTACACCTTC.

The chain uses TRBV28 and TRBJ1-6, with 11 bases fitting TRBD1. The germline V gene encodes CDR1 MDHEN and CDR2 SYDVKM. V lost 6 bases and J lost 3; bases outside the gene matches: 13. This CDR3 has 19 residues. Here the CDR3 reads CASRGGQGAHLVYNSPLHF. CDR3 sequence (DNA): TGTGCCAGCAGGGGAGGACAGGGGGCGCACCTCGTCTATAATTCACCCCTCCACTTT.

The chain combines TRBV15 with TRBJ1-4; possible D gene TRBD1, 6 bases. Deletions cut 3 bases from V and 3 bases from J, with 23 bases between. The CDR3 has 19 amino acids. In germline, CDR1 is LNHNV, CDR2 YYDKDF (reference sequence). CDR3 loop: CATSSPLGVWGHPNEKLFF. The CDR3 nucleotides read TGTGCCACCAGCAGCCCCCTGGGCGTCTGGGGGCATCCTAATGAAAAACTGTTTTTT.

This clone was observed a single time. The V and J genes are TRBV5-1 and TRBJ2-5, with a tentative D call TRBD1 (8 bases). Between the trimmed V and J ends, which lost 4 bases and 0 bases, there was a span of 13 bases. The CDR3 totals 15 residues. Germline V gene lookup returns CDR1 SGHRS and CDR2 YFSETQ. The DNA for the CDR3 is TGCGCCAGCAGCCAGGGGGCGGGGGACCAAGAGACCCAGTACTTC. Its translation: CASSQGAGDQETQYF.

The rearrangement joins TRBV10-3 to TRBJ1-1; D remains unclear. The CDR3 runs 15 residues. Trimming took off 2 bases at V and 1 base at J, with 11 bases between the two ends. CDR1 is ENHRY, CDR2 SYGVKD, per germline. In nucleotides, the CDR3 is TGTGCCATCAGTGAGGAGCCGGGGAAGAACACTGAAGCTTTCTTT. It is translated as CAISEEPGKNTEAFF.

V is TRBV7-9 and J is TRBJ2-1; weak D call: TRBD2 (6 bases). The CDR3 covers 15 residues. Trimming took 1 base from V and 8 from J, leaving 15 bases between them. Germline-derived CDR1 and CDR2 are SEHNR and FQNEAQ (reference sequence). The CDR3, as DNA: TGTGCCAGCAGCTTAGATGGCGGGACTGGCGATGAGCAGTTCTTC. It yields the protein CASSLDGGTGDEQFF. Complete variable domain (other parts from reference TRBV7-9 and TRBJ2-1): DTGVSQNPRHKITKRGQNVTFRCDPISEHNRLYWYRQTLGQGPEFLTYFQNEAQLEKSRLLSDRFSAERPKGSFSTLEIQRTEQGDSAMYLCASSLDGGTGDEQFFGPGTRLTVL.

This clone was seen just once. The CDR3: CASSTGPTQYF. For the CDR3, the DNA is TGTGCCAGCAGCACCGGTCCGACCCAGTACTTC. The chain has TRBV5-6 and TRBJ2-5; D is unresolved. V lost 4 bases, J lost 7 bases, and 8 bases lay in between. There are 11 residues in the CDR3. Germline CDR1 and CDR2: SGHDT and YYEEEE.